This TCR beta chain was observed in a study of blood T cell repertoires in COVID-19. As handled by the study authors: Reference gene primers were amplified, and this amplification served to estimate nucleated cell counts. Assay: immunoSEQ multiplex PCR; the TCRdb copy retains only in-frame clones and omits some. V, J and clone size are those of that table, while D and trimming were read from the DNA. The sample has roughly 310,000 clones; 88% are singletons. V gave up 2 bases and J gave up 3 bases; unmatched junction bases: 8. The CDR3 totals 19 residues. The V gene's germline CDR1 is SGHVS and CDR2 FQNEAQ.

Input material: peripheral blood. The sequence was obtained from a woman aged 45-65 years with active or convalescent COVID-19. V usage is TRBV7-8 and J usage is TRBJ2-2; 14 bases map to TRBD2. The CDR3 is CASSLIPGLAGGYTGELFF. CDR3 nucleotide sequence: TGTGCCAGCAGCTTAATACCCGGACTAGCGGGGGGATACACCGGGGAGCTGTTTTTT.